This T cell receptor beta chain was obtained from a study of T cell repertoires in cytomegalovirus infection. About the research overall: CMV infection together with matching HLA type was indicated by public TCR beta signatures. Whole-study findings and limits: There were carriers of CMV plus the relevant HLA, and cumulative public TCR beta family frequency identified them. Ex vivo, HLA-C-restricted CMV-specific TCR beta clonotypes prevailed over the rest of the response.

MiXCR was run by TCRdb on the reads, yielding one entry per CDR3 protein. Found here are 150,000 or so distinct CDR3 sequences, 17% of them singletons; the top ten hold roughly a sixth. As for this clonotype: What it recognizes is unknown.

This clonotype was obtained from a human donor in good health (CMV status not recorded). Some clones in this sample may be carry-over from other donors' samples. Source material: CD8+ T cells from PBMCs.

This CDR3 is CASKEGSGELFF. CDR3 nucleotide sequence: TGTGCCAGCAAGGAGGGTTCCGGGGAGCTGTTTTTT. The chain uses TRBV7-2 and TRBJ2-2, with D possibly matching TRBD2 (6 bases). Germline assignment: CDR1 SGHTA and CDR2 FQGNSA. This CDR3 has 12 amino acids. Trimming cost V 7 bases and J 6 bases, with 9 bases left between them.